The 28 T cell receptor beta chains below all came from one sample that was sequenced in a study of blood T cell repertoires in COVID-19. Here immunoSEQ multiplex PCR was the method, and the copy in TCRdb shows in-frame clones only, minus some. The data contain approximately 380,000 clones, 88% of them seen just once; the ten biggest clones take up about 1.1%. What was sequenced was PBMCs or T cells enriched from blood (not recorded which). The receptor set was obtained from a woman aged 18 to 35 who had recovered from COVID-19.

The chain combines TRBV5-4 with TRBJ2-3; 9 bases map to TRBD2. This CDR3 contains 19 residues. From germline, CDR1 is SGHNT and CDR2 YYREEE (reference sequence). With 0 bases clipped from V and 0 bases from J, the junction kept 11 bases outside the gene matches. In DNA, the CDR3 is TGTGCCAGCAGCTTGGGTTCCGGGCTAGCGGGGCGAAGCACAGATACGCAGTATTTT. Residues: CASSLGSGLAGRSTDTQYF. The full variable domain, with the rest looked up from reference TRBV5-4 and TRBJ2-3, is ETGVTQSPTHLIKTRGQQVTLRCSSQSGHNTVSWYQQALGQGPQFIFQYYREEENGRGNFPPRFSGLQFPNYSSELNVNALELDDSALYLCASSLGSGLAGRSTDTQYFGPGTRLTVL.

The chain combines TRBV7-8 with TRBJ1-4, with D maybe TRBD1 (6 bases). V lost 5 bases and J 4 bases, leaving 14 bases between the germline ends. The CDR3 spans 15 residues. The V gene's germline CDR1 is SGHVS and CDR2 FQNEAQ. This CDR3 reads CASSPSGGLNEKLFF. In DNA form, the CDR3 reads TGTGCCAGCAGCCCCAGTGGGGGCCTTAATGAAAAACTGTTTTTT.

This clone was counted a single time. This chain uses TRBV13 with TRBJ2-1, with a weak D call TRBD1 (6 bases). This CDR3 is 16 amino acids long. The V gene lost 5 bases and the J gene lost 6 bases, with 20 bases spanning the gap. Germline CDR1 reads PRHDT; CDR2 reads FYEKMQ (reference sequence). CDR3 bases: TGTGCCAGCAGCCCACGGCAAACAGGGTTGCTCAATGAGCAGTTCTTC. Its protein is CASSPRQTGLLNEQFF.

This chain uses TRBV30 with TRBJ2-7; TRBD1 agrees at 7 bases. CDR1 is GTSNPN and CDR2 is SVGIG in the germline V gene (reference sequence). V trimming: 7 bases; J trimming: 0 bases; junction bases outside the gene matches: 9. The CDR3 totals 14 residues. The CDR3 region has the DNA TGTGCCTACGAAGACGGGACAGCCTCCTACGAGCAGTACTTC. It codes for CAYEDGTASYEQYF.

The CDR3 nucleotides read TGTGCCAGCAGCTCCGACAGACCCTACGAGCAGTACTTC. Protein product: CASSSDRPYEQYF. The chain has TRBV7-9 and TRBJ2-7, with a possible D match to TRBD1 (5 bases). The CDR3 totals 13 residues. Germline CDR1 is SEHNR and CDR2 is FQNEAQ (reference sequence). V was trimmed by 4 bases and J by 2 bases, leaving 9 bases between them.

This clone has just a few counts. The chain has TRBV29-1 and TRBJ1-4; TRBD1 aligns across 7 bases. Germline assignment: CDR1 SQVTM and CDR2 ANQGSEA. There are 13 residues in the CDR3. V lost 6 bases to trimming and J lost 5 bases; unmatched junction nucleotides: 6. The CDR3 DNA follows: TGCAGCGTGAAGGACAGGTCGAATGAAAAACTGTTTTTT. As protein: CSVKDRSNEKLFF. Based on the CDR3 plus reference TRBV29-1 and TRBJ1-4, the full variable domain is SAVISQKPSRDICQRGTSLTIQCQVDSQVTMMFWYRQQPGQSLTLIATANQGSEATYESGFVIDKFPISRPNLTFSTLTVSNMSPEDSSIYLCSVKDRSNEKLFFGSGTQLSVL.

The chain uses TRBV5-4 and TRBJ1-5; 9 positions match TRBD1. J gave up 4 bases and V 9 bases, and 8 bases lay outside the gene matches. This CDR3 is 14 amino acids long. The germline CDR1 and CDR2 sequences are SGHNT and YYREEE (reference sequence). CDR3 nucleotides: TGTGCCACCTCGACAGGGGGAGGGAATCAGCCCCAGCATTTT. Amino acid sequence: CATSTGGGNQPQHF.

CDR3 amino acids: CASSLVRDRDNEKLFF. CDR3 nucleotides: TGTGCCAGCAGCTTAGTCCGGGACAGGGATAATGAAAAACTGTTTTTT. This chain uses TRBV7-9 with TRBJ1-4, with 9 bases identical to TRBD1. After removal of 1 base from V and 4 bases from J, the junction contained 4 bases not matched to a gene. This CDR3 has 16 residues. Germline CDR1 is SEHNR and CDR2 is FQNEAQ (reference sequence). The full variable domain, in which reference TRBV7-9 and TRBJ1-4 provide the parts outside the CDR3, is DTGVSQNPRHKITKRGQNVTFRCDPISEHNRLYWYRQTLGQGPEFLTYFQNEAQLEKSRLLSDRFSAERPKGSFSTLEIQRTEQGDSAMYLCASSLVRDRDNEKLFFGSGTQLSVL.

The gene calls are TRBV2 and TRBJ1-3, with D maybe TRBD1 (6 bases). From germline, CDR1 is SNHLY and CDR2 FYNNEI. V was cut by 7 bases and J by 2 bases, with 15 bases left in between. CDR3 length: 15 amino acids. The CDR3 reads CASTRGGPPGNTIYF. The CDR3 nucleotides read TGTGCCAGCACTCGGGGGGGGCCGCCTGGAAACACCATATATTTT. Based on the CDR3 plus reference TRBV2 and TRBJ1-3, the full variable domain is EPEVTQTPSHQVTQMGQEVILRCVPISNHLYFYWYRQILGQKVEFLVSFYNNEISEKSEIFDDQFSVERPDGSNFTLKIRSTKLEDSAMYFCASTRGGPPGNTIYFGEGSWLTVV.

J is TRBJ2-7 and V is TRBV2; 7 positions match TRBD1. The ends lost 7 bases at V and 3 bases at J; junction bases unmatched: 12. This CDR3 spans 15 amino acids. Per germline, CDR1 SNHLY and CDR2 FYNNEI. The CDR3 sequence: CASTEQGQIYYEQYF. For the CDR3, the DNA is TGTGCCAGCACCGAACAGGGACAGATCTACTACGAGCAGTACTTC.

This clone was seen a single time. This chain connects TRBV7-2 to TRBJ2-1; 10 bases are shared with TRBD2. Unmatched junction bases numbered 18, after V lost 5 bases and J lost 8 bases. The CDR3 is 18 residues long. CDR1 and CDR2 from the germline V gene are SGHTA and FQGNSA. CDR3 in DNA: TGTGCCAGCAGCCAACCAAACGGGACTAGCGTTTGGTTGGATGAGCAGTTCTTC. Protein sequence: CASSQPNGTSVWLDEQFF.

The V and J genes are TRBV6-5 and TRBJ1-1; 9 nucleotides line up with TRBD1. CDR1 is MNHEY, CDR2 SVGAGI, per germline. J was trimmed by 4 bases and V by 6 bases; bases with no gene match: 6. There are 14 residues in the CDR3. In DNA form, the CDR3 reads TGTGCCAGCAGGGCCGGGACAGGGACCACTGAAGCTTTCTTT. It specifies CASRAGTGTTEAFF.

The DNA of the CDR3 is TGTGCCAGCATCCAGGGGCGAGACAATGAGCAGTTCTTC. This translates into CASIQGRDNEQFF. The chain employs TRBV2 and TRBJ2-1; tentative D call: TRBD1 (6 bases). V was cut by 7 bases and J by 5 bases, with 12 bases left in between. Germline CDR1 SNHLY, CDR2 FYNNEI. This CDR3 comprises 13 residues.

The chain has TRBV18 and TRBJ2-7; D is perhaps TRBD2 (5 bases). Germline loops: CDR1 KGHSH, CDR2 LQKENI. The V and J ends lost 1 base and 2 bases respectively, with 15 bases between them. This CDR3 spans 16 amino acids. CDR3 in amino acids: CASSPRPGTHPYEQYF. The CDR3 DNA follows: TGTGCCAGCTCACCACGGCCGGGAACCCACCCCTACGAGCAGTACTTC.

This clone was observed a single time. The rearrangement joins TRBV5-8 to TRBJ1-1; 7 bases are a match to TRBD1. Per the germline V gene, CDR1 is SGHTS and CDR2 is YDEGEE. The CDR3 is 12 residues long. After removal of 4 bases from V and 10 bases from J, the junction contained 7 bases not matched to a gene. CDR3 nucleotides: TGTGCCAGCAGCCGGAGGGACAGTACAGCTTTCTTT. It specifies CASSRRDSTAFF.

The count of this clone is one. The chain carries TRBV18 and TRBJ1-4, with 8 bases matching TRBD1. V shed 1 base and J 0 bases; nucleotides not matched to a gene: 4. The CDR3 totals 17 residues. Per the germline V gene, CDR1 is KGHSH and CDR2 is LQKENI. The CDR3 loop is CASSPLGTGSTNEKLFF. CDR3 nucleotide sequence: TGTGCCAGCTCACCACTAGGGACAGGATCAACTAATGAAAAACTGTTTTTT.

The chain recombines TRBV5-6 with TRBJ1-5; D call uncertain. CDR3 size: 16 residues. Trimming left V 1 base short and J 3 bases short, with 14 bases between. Germline V CDR1 and CDR2: SGHDT, YYEEEE. CDR3 sequence reads: CASSLNGRYYNQPQHF. The CDR3, as DNA: TGTGCCAGCAGCTTGAATGGCAGATATTACAATCAGCCCCAGCATTTT.

This chain links TRBV2 with TRBJ2-3, with D unclear. This CDR3 has 15 amino acids. V shed 6 bases and J shed 0 bases, with 13 bases lying between them. Germline CDR1 SNHLY, CDR2 FYNNEI. The CDR3 sequence is CASRRLASSTDTQYF. The CDR3 nucleotides are TGTGCCAGCAGGAGGTTAGCCTCTAGCACAGATACGCAGTATTTT.

V and J are TRBV7-3 and TRBJ2-3; 8 bases fit TRBD2. CDR3 size: 14 residues. With 5 bases clipped from V and 1 base from J, the junction kept 2 bases outside the gene matches. CDR1 is SGHTA, CDR2 FQGTGA, per germline. The CDR3 sequence: CASSEGLGTDTQYF. CDR3 nucleotide sequence: TGTGCCAGCAGCGAGGGACTAGGCACAGATACGCAGTATTTT. The full variable domain, in which reference TRBV7-3 and TRBJ2-3 provide the parts outside the CDR3, is GAGVSQTPSNKVTEKGKYVELRCDPISGHTALYWYRQSLGQGPEFLIYFQGTGAADDSGLPNDRFFAVRPEGSVSTLKIQRTERGDSAVYLCASSEGLGTDTQYFGPGTRLTVL.

V gene TRBV7-2 combines with J gene TRBJ2-7; 7 positions match TRBD1. This CDR3 spans 15 amino acids. Germline V lookup: CDR1 SGHTA, CDR2 FQGNSA. The V segment lost 5 bases and the J segment 2 bases; nucleotides outside the gene matches: 9. In DNA, the CDR3 is TGTGCCAGCAGCCTGACCGGGACAGCCGCCTACGAGCAGTACTTC. Translated: CASSLTGTAAYEQYF. The variable domain in full, completed from reference TRBV7-2 and TRBJ2-7, reads GAGVSQSPSNKVTEKGKDVELRCDPISGHTALYWYRQSLGQGLEFLIYFQGNSAPDKSGLPSDRFSAERTGGSVSTLTIQRTQQEDSAVYLCASSLTGTAAYEQYFGPGTRLTVT.

In this sample, this clone turned up once. J is TRBJ2-1 and V is TRBV6-5, with D tentatively TRBD2 (5 bases). Germline CDR1 and CDR2: MNHEY and SVGAGI. The CDR3 contains 14 residues. V was clipped by 0 bases and J by 9 bases, with 12 bases between them. The CDR3 DNA sequence: TGTGCCAGCAGTTACTCGACTCGTGCGGGTGAGCAGTTCTTC. This sequence encodes CASSYSTRAGEQFF.

This clone was recorded only once. V and J are TRBV7-9 and TRBJ2-1; a possible D gene is TRBD2 (6 bases). From germline, CDR1 is SEHNR and CDR2 FQNEAQ (reference sequence). The V end was cut by 1 base, the J end by 5 bases, with 9 bases between. There are 14 residues in the CDR3. The CDR3 is CASSLDGRHNEQFF. The CDR3 coding sequence is TGTGCCAGCAGCTTAGACGGGAGACACAATGAGCAGTTCTTC.

This clone was observed a few times. This chain's CDR3 is CASSLWAASGETGELFF. CDR3 nucleotides: TGTGCCAGCAGTTTATGGGCGGCTAGCGGGGAGACCGGGGAGCTGTTTTTT. The V call is TRBV28, the J call TRBJ2-2; 9 bases fit TRBD2. Germline lookup yields CDR1 MDHEN and CDR2 SYDVKM. Trimming took 0 bases from V and 5 from J; bases not matched to a gene: 7. CDR3 size: 17 residues.

This chain joins TRBV7-8 and TRBJ1-2, with D hard to call. CDR3 length: 12 amino acids. The V end was cut by 4 bases, the J end by 5 bases, with 8 bases between. The germline gives CDR1 SGHVS, CDR2 FQNEAQ. CDR3 loop: CASSSTEYGYTF. The CDR3 bases are TGTGCCAGCAGCTCGACGGAGTATGGCTACACCTTC.

In its sample, this clone was seen a few times. The chain recombines TRBV4-1 with TRBJ1-5; TRBD1 matches 7 bases. V shed 4 bases, J shed 4 bases, and the junction held 16 bases outside the gene matches. The CDR3 spans 18 residues. Germline V gene lookup returns CDR1 MGHRA and CDR2 YSYEKL. CDR3 sequence: CASSPTGPPHRSNQPQHF. Here the CDR3 DNA reads TGCGCCAGCAGCCCGACAGGGCCTCCTCATCGGTCGAATCAGCCCCAGCATTTT.

The rearrangement uses TRBV7-6 and TRBJ2-3, with 7 bases identical to TRBD2. The trim removed 0 bases at V and 5 bases at J, leaving 5 bases unmatched. The CDR3 is made up of 15 amino acids. The germline V gene encodes CDR1 SGHVS and CDR2 FNYEAQ. The DNA of the CDR3 is TGTGCCAGCAGCTTAGCTGGCGGGGGTATAGATACGCAGTATTTT. Translated: CASSLAGGGIDTQYF. Drawing the rest from reference TRBV7-6 and TRBJ2-3, the complete variable domain is GAGVSQSPRYKVTKRGQDVALRCDPISGHVSLYWYRQALGQGPEFLTYFNYEAQQDKSGLPNDRFSAERPEGSISTLTIQRTEQRDSAMYRCASSLAGGGIDTQYFGPGTRLTVL.

The genes are TRBV7-2 and TRBJ1-5, with a tentative D call TRBD1 (5 bases). The germline gives CDR1 SGHTA, CDR2 FQGNSA. CDR3 length equals 17 residues. Trimming removed 0 bases from V and 1 base from J, with 13 bases in between. The CDR3 region has the DNA TGTGCCAGCAGCTTAGCGGGGCCCCCAAGGAGCAATCAGCCCCAGCATTTT. It is translated as CASSLAGPPRSNQPQHF.

J is TRBJ2-7 and V is TRBV10-3; 9 nucleotides align to TRBD2. Germline-derived CDR1 and CDR2 are ENHRY and SYGVKD. J lost 3 bases, V lost 6 bases, and 9 bases had no gene match. This CDR3 spans 15 amino acids. The CDR3 region has the DNA TGTGCCATCAGGAACCCGGGACTAGCAATCTACGAGCAGTACTTC. Encoded protein: CAIRNPGLAIYEQYF.